These T cell receptor beta chains were read from a single sample in a study of shared clonotypes between healthy human individuals. The data were produced by immunoSEQ multiplex PCR, yet TCRdb's version contains in-frame clones alone and is incomplete. Seen here are 1.5 million to 2.5 million clones, roughly 94% observed once, and the top ten hold less than 1.5%. Material for sequencing was naive CD8+ T cells sorted from blood. These receptors were taken from a man younger than 35 in good health. The CDR3 runs from the conserved cysteine through the conserved F or W. D genes are given only for firm matches. Expanded clones get a size class; other rows say once, few or many, or leave the size out.

>NA|TRBD1|TRBJ1-1|TRBV19
TGTGCCAGTAGTACGGGACAGGGGATGAACACTGAAGCTTTCTTT
CASSTGQGMNTEAFF
>NA|NA|TRBJ2-7|TRBV4-1
TGCGCCAGCAGCCAAGATTTAGGGGGGATGCAGGGCGCGCAGTACTTC
CASSQDLGGMQGAQYF
>NA|TRBD1|TRBJ2-1|TRBV19
TGTGCCAGTAGTTCGACAGGGGTCAATGAGCAGTTCTTC
CASSSTGVNEQFF
>once|TRBD2|TRBJ2-2|TRBV5-4
TGTGCCACCCTGCGGGGGACCGGGGAGCTGTTTTTT
CATLRGTGELFF
>once|NA|TRBJ1-5|TRBV4-2
TGTGCCAGCAGCCAATCCGACAGTACTCAGCCCCAGCATTTT
CASSQSDSTQPQHF
>NA|TRBD2|TRBJ2-7|TRBV6-5
TGTGCCACCGCAGTAGCGGGAGGTTACGAGCAGTACTTC
CATAVAGGYEQYF
>NA|NA|TRBJ2-1|TRBV5-8
TGTGCCAGCAGCTTCGAAGGACAGAGCTCCTACAATGAGCAGTTCTTC
CASSFEGQSSYNEQFF
>NA|TRBD2|TRBJ2-7|TRBV4-3
TGCGCCAGCAGCCAAGAACGGCCCAGCGGGAGGGCTTTGAGGGACGAGCAGTACTTC
CASSQERPSGRALRDEQYF
>NA|NA|TRBJ1-1|TRBV27
TGTGCCAGCAGTTTAGGGGGCTCCACTGAAGCTTTCTTT
CASSLGGSTEAFF
>NA|NA|TRBJ2-7|TRBV4-1
TGCGCCAGCAGCCAATGGGGCGGGACCAGGGGGACCTACGAGCAGTACTTC
CASSQWGGTRGTYEQYF
>NA|TRBD1|TRBJ2-7|TRBV6-6
TGTGCCAGCAGTTACGGGACAGTCGTCTACGAGCAGTACTTC
CASSYGTVVYEQYF
>NA|NA|TRBJ1-1|TRBV29-1
TGCAGCGGTGCGAATGTGGGGAGGCCTGACACTGAAGCTTTCTTT
CSGANVGRPDTEAFF
>NA|NA|TRBJ2-7|TRBV7-9
TGTGCCAGCAGCACTGGGTCCTACGAGCAGTACTTC
CASSTGSYEQYF
>NA|TRBD2|TRBJ2-5|TRBV7-8
TGTGCCAGCAGCTTCTTAGCGGGGAAGGAGACCCAGTACTTC
CASSFLAGKETQYF
>NA|NA|TRBJ2-5|TRBV6-5
TGTGCCAGCAGTAGGGCTAGCGAGTACCAAGAGACCCAGTACTTC
CASSRASEYQETQYF
>NA|TRBD2|TRBJ2-1|TRBV27
TGTGCCAGCAGTTCAACTAGCGGGGGGGCCGATGAGCAGTTCTTC
CASSSTSGGADEQFF
>NA|NA|TRBJ1-1|TRBV14
TGTGCCAGCAGCCAAGATGTGGCGGTTTGGGACACTGAAGCTTTCTTT
CASSQDVAVWDTEAFF
>NA|NA|TRBJ1-2|TRBV28
TGTGCCAGCAGCCCCACGGACAGTGGCTATGGCTACACCTTC
CASSPTDSGYGYTF
>NA|TRBD2|TRBJ2-5|TRBV2
TGTGCCAGCAGTGAAGCTAGCGGGAGCGAGACCCAGTACTTC
CASSEASGSETQYF
>NA|TRBD2|TRBJ2-1|TRBV6-5
TGTGCCAGCAGTTACACGGGAGGGCCCAATGAGCAGTTCTTC
CASSYTGGPNEQFF
>NA|NA|TRBJ1-4|TRBV7-2
TGTGCCAGCAGCTTAGCCGTTTTTGGAGCTAATGAAAAACTGTTTTTT
CASSLAVFGANEKLFF
>NA|NA|TRBJ2-6|TRBV27
TGTGCCAGCGCTCCCGGGGCCTCTGGGGCCAACGTCCTGACTTTC
CASAPGASGANVLTF
>NA|NA|TRBJ2-1|TRBV11-2
TGTGCCAGCAGCTCAATGGACGGGGGCGGGGTTCTAATTGACAATGAGCAGTTCTTC
CASSSMDGGGVLIDNEQFF
>NA|NA|TRBJ2-5|TRBV6-5
TGTGCCAGCAGTTCTGGTTCGTGGGGGCCCGAGACCCAGTACTTC
CASSSGSWGPETQYF
>NA|NA|TRBJ2-1|TRBV27
TGTGCCAGCGGCCCCACAGGGTCGGTCGGGCAGCAGTTCTTC
CASGPTGSVGQQFF
>NA|NA|TRBJ2-7|TRBV4-2
TGTGCCAGCAGCCAAGATTTGTATGGAGGGAACGAGCAGTACTTC
CASSQDLYGGNEQYF
>NA|TRBD2|TRBJ2-7|TRBV11-2
TGTGCCAGCAGCCCTGGACTAGCGGGAGGGAGCTCCTACGAGCAGTACTTC
CASSPGLAGGSSYEQYF
>NA|NA|TRBJ2-1|TRBV28
TGTGCCAGCAGTCACGACCGATACTCCTACAATGAGCAGTTCTTC
CASSHDRYSYNEQFF
>NA|NA|TRBJ2-7|TRBV19
TGTGCCAGTAGTAAAGACGAGGGGCCCATCTACGAGCAGTACTTC
CASSKDEGPIYEQYF
>NA|TRBD1|TRBJ1-2|TRBV12-5
TGTGCTAGTGGTTTGGGGGACAGCGACTATGGCTACACCTTC
CASGLGDSDYGYTF
>NA|TRBD2|TRBJ2-3|TRBV30
TGTGCCTGGAGTGTACTTCTAGCGGGGGGGCTAGATACGCAGTATTTT
CAWSVLLAGGLDTQYF
>NA|NA|TRBJ1-2|TRBV11-2
TGTGCCAGCAGCTTAGATCGGTCCCGGAAGGACTATGGCTACACCTTC
CASSLDRSRKDYGYTF
>NA|NA|TRBJ2-2|TRBV6-5
TGTGCCAGCAGTAGCCATGCCGGGGAGCTGTTTTTT
CASSSHAGELFF
>NA|TRBD1|TRBJ2-7|TRBV7-9
TGTGCCAGCAGCTTAGCCAGGGGGCGCGATTACGAGCAGTACTTC
CASSLARGRDYEQYF
>NA|NA|TRBJ2-5|TRBV9
TGTGCCAGCAGCGCCCCAACGAGCAGCGCGGAGACCCAGTACTTC
CASSAPTSSAETQYF
>NA|NA|TRBJ2-7|TRBV19
TGTGCCAGTAGTATGACACCGCACTACGAGCAGTACTTC
CASSMTPHYEQYF
>NA|NA|TRBJ2-7|TRBV6-5
TGTGCCAGCAGTTCCTCCGAGGGCTACGAGCAGTACTTC
CASSSSEGYEQYF
>NA|NA|TRBJ1-2|TRBV4-1
TGCGCCAGCAGCCCGGGCGCGGACGGAGGATACTATGGCTACACCTTC
CASSPGADGGYYGYTF
>once|NA|TRBJ2-7|TRBV28
TGTGCCAGCAGTTTATCGATGTACGAGCAGTACTTC
CASSLSMYEQYF
>few|NA|TRBJ1-6|TRBV14
TGTGCCACCTCTCTACAGGGCTCACCCCTCCACTTT
CATSLQGSPLHF
>NA|NA|TRBJ2-7|TRBV6-4
TGTGCCAGCATTACTCTTCATGTGCAGTACTTC
CASITLHVQYF